Below are 9 T cell receptor beta chains sequenced from a single sample in a study of blood T cells in healthy people across ages. Alongside a J-beta primer mix, a sample-barcoded 5' primer served in a second PCR lasting roughly 6 to 12 cycles. TCRdb reprocessed the 5' RACE reads via MiXCR and lists one record per CDR3 protein. Altogether around 1,800,000 distinct CDR3 sequences are present, 39% being singletons, with the ten largest covering under 30%. The source material was blood. The source is a human donor in good health.

Only a few counts were recorded for this clonotype. The V gene is TRBV29-1, the J gene TRBJ1-5; no reliable D call. The germline V and J ends were trimmed by 5 bases and 4 bases, with 15 bases remaining between them. CDR1 is SQVTM and CDR2 is ANQGSEA in the germline V gene. CDR3 length equals 14 residues. The CDR3 loop reads CSVPIRWGNQPQHF. DNA of the CDR3: TGCAGCGTTCCAATTCGGTGGGGAAATCAGCCCCAGCATTTT. Drawing the rest from reference TRBV29-1 and TRBJ1-5, the complete variable domain is SAVISQKPSRDICQRGTSLTIQCQVDSQVTMMFWYRQQPGQSLTLIATANQGSEATYESGFVIDKFPISRPNLTFSTLTVSNMSPEDSSIYLCSVPIRWGNQPQHFGDGTRLSIL.

Only a few counts were recorded for this clonotype. CDR3 protein: CASSYRGRNEKLFF. CDR3 coding DNA: TGTGCCAGCAGTTACAGGGGGAGAAATGAAAAACTGTTTTTT. This chain uses TRBV12-3 or TRBV12-4 with TRBJ1-4, with 8 bases lining up with TRBD1. CDR3 length: 14 residues. Trimming took 4 bases from V and 5 from J; bases not matched to a gene: 3.

V gene TRBV13 combines with J gene TRBJ2-5; 7 nucleotides agree with TRBD2. The V gene's germline CDR1 is PRHDT and CDR2 FYEKMQ (reference sequence). The CDR3 length is 14 residues. After removal of 4 bases from V and 4 bases from J, the junction contained 6 bases not matched to a gene. As DNA, the CDR3 is TGTGCCAGCAGCTCGTACGGCGGGGGAGAGACCCAGTACTTC. This encodes CASSSYGGGETQYF.

The chain joins TRBV20-1 to TRBJ1-6; D possibly corresponds to TRBD1 (5 bases). V was cut by 0 bases and J by 4 bases, with 10 bases left in between. The V gene's germline CDR1 is DFQATT and CDR2 SNEGSKA (reference sequence). The CDR3 spans 15 residues. The CDR3 here is CSARDLTEYNSPLHF. CDR3 in DNA: TGCAGTGCTAGAGATCTGACAGAGTATAATTCACCCCTCCACTTT.

This clonotype was observed a few times. This CDR3 is CSAPRQETQYF. The CDR3 DNA reads TGCAGTGCCCCTAGACAAGAGACCCAGTACTTC. The chain links TRBV20-1 to TRBJ2-5; D gene ambiguous. V dropped 6 bases and J dropped 2 bases, with 7 bases sitting between them. The germline CDR1 and CDR2 sequences are DFQATT and SNEGSKA (reference sequence). There are 11 residues in the CDR3.

The chain employs TRBV9 and TRBJ2-7; perhaps TRBD2 as D (6 bases). The germline V gene encodes CDR1 SGDLS and CDR2 YYNGEE. The length of the CDR3 is 15 residues. V lost 0 bases and J lost 0, with 10 bases in between. CDR3 loop: CASSVDAGNSYEQYF. The CDR3, as DNA: TGTGCCAGCAGCGTAGACGCGGGGAACTCCTACGAGCAGTACTTC.

The rearrangement uses TRBV12-3 or TRBV12-4 and TRBJ2-7; 7 bases are shared with TRBD1. With 3 bases clipped from V and 6 bases from J, the junction kept 11 bases outside the gene matches. The CDR3 covers 15 residues. CDR3 sequence (DNA): TGTGCCAGCAGTTTCTTCGGGACAGCAGGACTCGAGCAGTACTTC. Its translation: CASSFFGTAGLEQYF.

This clonotype appeared a few times. The chain recombines TRBV4-2 with TRBJ1-5, with no clear D. The CDR3 spans 13 residues. The V end lost 0 bases, the J end lost 8 bases, and 8 bases lay between the germline ends. CDR1 LGHNA and CDR2 YNFKEQ come from the germline V gene. Here the CDR3 DNA reads TGTGCCAGCAGCCAAGATTCGGTCAAGCCCCAGCATTTT. This codes for CASSQDSVKPQHF.

The chain carries TRBV25-1 and TRBJ2-1; 9 bases fit TRBD1. In germline, CDR1 is MGHDK, CDR2 SYGVNS. This CDR3 has 17 residues. Germline trimming cut 3 bases from V and 6 bases from J; bases unmatched to any gene: 12. DNA of the CDR3: TGTGCCAGCAGTGAGTCGCAAACACAGGGGGCCCCCAATGAGCAGTTCTTC. Its protein product is CASSESQTQGAPNEQFF.